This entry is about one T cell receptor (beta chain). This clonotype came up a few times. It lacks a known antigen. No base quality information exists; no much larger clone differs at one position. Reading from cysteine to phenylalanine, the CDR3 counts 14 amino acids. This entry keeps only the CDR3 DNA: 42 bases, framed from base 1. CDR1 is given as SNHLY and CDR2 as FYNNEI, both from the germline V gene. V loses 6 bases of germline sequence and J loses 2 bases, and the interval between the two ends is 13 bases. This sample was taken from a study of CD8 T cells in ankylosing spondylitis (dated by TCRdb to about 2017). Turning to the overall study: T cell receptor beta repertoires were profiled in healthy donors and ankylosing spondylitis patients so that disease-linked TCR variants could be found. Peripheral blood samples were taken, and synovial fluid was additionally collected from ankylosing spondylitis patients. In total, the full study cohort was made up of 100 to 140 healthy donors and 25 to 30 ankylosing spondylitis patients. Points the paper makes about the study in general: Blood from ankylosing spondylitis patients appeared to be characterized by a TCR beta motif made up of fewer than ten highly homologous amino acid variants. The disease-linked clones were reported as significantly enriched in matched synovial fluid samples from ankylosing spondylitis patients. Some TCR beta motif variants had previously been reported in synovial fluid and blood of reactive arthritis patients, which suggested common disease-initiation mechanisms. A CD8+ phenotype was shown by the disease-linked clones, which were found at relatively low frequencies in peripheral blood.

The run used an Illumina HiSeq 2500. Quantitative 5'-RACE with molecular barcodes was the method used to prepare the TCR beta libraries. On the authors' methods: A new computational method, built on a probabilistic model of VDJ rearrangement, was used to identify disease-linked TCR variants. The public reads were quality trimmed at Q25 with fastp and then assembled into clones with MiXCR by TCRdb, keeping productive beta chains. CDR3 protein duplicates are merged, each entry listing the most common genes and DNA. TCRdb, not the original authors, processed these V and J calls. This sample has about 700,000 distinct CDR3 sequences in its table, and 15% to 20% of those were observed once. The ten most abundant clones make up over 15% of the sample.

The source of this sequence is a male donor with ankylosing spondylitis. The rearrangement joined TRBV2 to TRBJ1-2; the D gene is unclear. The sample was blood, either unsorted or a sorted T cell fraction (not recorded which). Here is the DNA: TGTGCCAGCAGGCAAGGGTCGAACAACTATGGCTACACCTTC. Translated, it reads CASRQGSNNYGYTF.